One sample yielded the 16 T cell receptor beta chains listed below, sequenced in a study of monozygotic twins with inflammatory bowel disease. Reanalyzing the 5' RACE reads, TCRdb keeps one entry per CDR3 protein, without DNA. The table for this sample gives some 440,000 distinct CDR3 sequences. Sequencing input: blood. The source is a human donor with ulcerative colitis or Crohn's disease, or a healthy co-twin of an affected twin (not recorded which).

The chain employs TRBV7-2 and TRBJ2-3; TCRdb calls TRBD2, which cannot be checked without DNA. The CDR3 covers 15 residues. Looked up from germline, CDR1 is SGHTA and CDR2 is FQGNSA. Here the CDR3 reads CASSLGGLGRDTQYF. Based on the CDR3 plus reference TRBV7-2 and TRBJ2-3, the full variable domain is GAGVSQSPSNKVTEKGKDVELRCDPISGHTALYWYRQSLGQGLEFLIYFQGNSAPDKSGLPSDRFSAERTGGSVSTLTIQRTQQEDSAVYLCASSLGGLGRDTQYFGPGTRLTVL.

The V call is TRBV4-2, the J call TRBJ2-3. Germline V gives CDR1 LGHNA, CDR2 YNFKEQ. This CDR3 is built from 16 residues. CDR3 sequence reads: CASSQERYPSTDTQYF.

The V gene is TRBV5-1, the J gene TRBJ2-7; TCRdb's D gene call, TRBD2, goes unchecked for lack of DNA. Per germline, CDR1 SGHRS and CDR2 YFSETQ. This CDR3 is 14 amino acids long. CDR3 residues: CASAGGGLRDEQYF.

The chain employs TRBV27 and TRBJ1-1; TCRdb proposes TRBD1, but this gene call is untestable without DNA. Germline CDR1 is MNHEY and CDR2 is SMNVEV (reference sequence). The CDR3 covers 15 residues. The CDR3 loop is CASTSGGGIGTEAFF.

The chain has TRBV7-9 and TRBJ1-6; the TCRdb call, TRBD1, lacks DNA for checking. This CDR3 region has 14 residues. The V gene's germline CDR1 is SEHNR and CDR2 FQNEAQ (reference sequence). CDR3 loop: CASSWGQANSPLHF.

The J gene is TRBJ2-3, the V gene TRBV27; the TRBD1 assignment by TCRdb is unverifiable without DNA. The CDR3 contains 16 residues. Germline V lookup: CDR1 MNHEY, CDR2 SMNVEV (reference sequence). This CDR3 reads CASSLSKTAGSDTQYF.

V is TRBV4-1 and J is TRBJ1-1; TCRdb's D gene call, TRBD1, goes unchecked for lack of DNA. Germline values: CDR1 MGHRA, CDR2 YSYEKL. CDR3 size: 14 residues. The CDR3 loop is CASSHPGQGSEAFF.

This sequence joins TRBV12-3 or TRBV12-4 and TRBJ1-3; TCRdb proposes TRBD1, but this gene call is untestable without DNA. This CDR3 contains 16 residues. Here the CDR3 reads CASSGGQPYSGNTIYF.

This CDR3 reads CASRGSGRATYEQYF. V is TRBV2 and J is TRBJ2-7; TCRdb names TRBD2, which stays unverified in the absence of DNA. Germline CDR1 SNHLY, CDR2 FYNNEI. The CDR3 has 15 residues. Supplemented by reference TRBV2 and TRBJ2-7, the full variable domain reads EPEVTQTPSHQVTQMGQEVILRCVPISNHLYFYWYRQILGQKVEFLVSFYNNEISEKSEIFDDQFSVERPDGSNFTLKIRSTKLEDSAMYFCASRGSGRATYEQYFGPGTRLTVT.

V is TRBV20-1 and J is TRBJ2-6; the D call of TRBD1 rests on TCRdb alone, since no DNA is present to check it. This CDR3 has 14 residues. Germline CDR1 and CDR2: DFQATT and SNEGSKA (reference sequence). CDR3 amino acids: CSAPTGVGANVLTF.

The rearrangement uses TRBV5-1 and TRBJ1-1; TCRdb indicates TRBD1, and absent DNA this call remains unverified. Per germline, CDR1 SGHRS and CDR2 YFSETQ. This CDR3 has 14 amino acids. The CDR3 reads CASSSEGGNTEAFF.

The chain carries TRBV6-2 or TRBV6-3 and TRBJ1-1; TCRdb indicates TRBD1, and absent DNA this call remains unverified. The germline gives CDR1 MNHEY, CDR2 SVGEGT. The CDR3 has 15 residues. The CDR3 protein is CASRRSTEANTEAFF.

This chain links TRBV10-3 with TRBJ1-1. This CDR3 has 13 residues. Germline-derived CDR1 and CDR2 are ENHRY and SYGVKD. CDR3 loop: CAIRVGDGTEAFF.

The rearrangement links TRBV27 to TRBJ2-5; the D gene TCRdb calls, TRBD1, cannot be checked with no DNA. The CDR3 covers 17 residues. Germline values: CDR1 MNHEY, CDR2 SMNVEV (reference sequence). This chain's CDR3 is CASSQLMTGADQETQYF.

The chain couples TRBV6-5 to TRBJ2-6. Germline CDR1 and CDR2: MNHEY and SVGAGI. The CDR3 is 13 residues long. The CDR3 protein is CASSYSYTNVLTF.

The V call is TRBV7-9, the J call TRBJ1-1. In germline, CDR1 is SEHNR, CDR2 FQNEAQ (reference sequence). The CDR3 is 15 amino acids. CDR3 region: CASSPQPAGNTEAFF.